A single sample is the source of the 32 T cell receptor beta chains below, sequenced in a study of cytomegalovirus exposure and HLA in healthy donors. Amplification used 60 Vbeta primers and 13 Jbeta primers. Generated by immunoSEQ multiplex PCR, the TCRdb table keeps only in-frame clones and is missing some. Of about 170,000 clones listed, 80% to 85% are singletons. Material: PBMCs. The receptors derive from a girl aged 2 to 10 in good health and CMV-seropositive.

The chain is built from TRBV10-3 and TRBJ2-1; 8 positions match TRBD1. V lost 0 bases and J lost 6; bases outside the gene matches: 13. The V gene's germline CDR1 is ENHRY and CDR2 SYGVKD. The CDR3 spans 18 residues. CDR3 DNA sequence: TGTGCCATCAGTGAGTCTACCTCGGACAGGGAAAGACCCAATGAGCAGTTCTTC. Translation gives CAISESTSDRERPNEQFF.

The chain links TRBV9 to TRBJ2-1; D unresolved. CDR3 size: 15 residues. Per the germline V gene, CDR1 is SGDLS and CDR2 is YYNGEE. Between the trimmed V and J ends, which lost 0 bases and 0 bases, there was a span of 7 bases. CDR3 sequence: CASSVGPSSYNEQFF. CDR3 DNA: TGTGCCAGCAGCGTAGGACCTAGCTCCTACAATGAGCAGTTCTTC.

This rearrangement joins TRBV7-9 to TRBJ2-5, with TRBD1 matching 10 bases. The CDR3 runs 16 residues. Germline V gene data show CDR1 as SEHNR and CDR2 as FQNEAQ (reference sequence). Germline trimming cut 5 bases from V and 3 bases from J; bases unmatched to any gene: 9. The DNA for the CDR3 is TGTGCCAGCAGCCCCCCGCCCGGGACAGGGGAAGAGACCCAGTACTTC. It is translated as CASSPPPGTGEETQYF.

The chain couples TRBV29-1 to TRBJ2-3; TRBD2 aligns across 9 bases. This CDR3 spans 14 amino acids. Trimming took 3 bases from V and 4 from J; bases not matched to a gene: 5. The V gene's germline CDR1 is SQVTM and CDR2 ANQGSEA. The CDR3 spells CSVEDSGSADTQYF. CDR3 in DNA: TGCAGCGTTGAGGATAGCGGGAGTGCAGATACGCAGTATTTT.

The chain recombines TRBV7-9 with TRBJ2-1; 7 nucleotides agree with TRBD1. The ends lost 5 bases at V and 9 bases at J; junction bases unmatched: 13. CDR3 length: 15 amino acids. Looked up from germline, CDR1 is SEHNR and CDR2 is FQNEAQ (reference sequence). The CDR3 nucleotides are TGTGCCAGCAGCCGAGTGGCAGGGGGTCAGGGTGAGCAGTTCTTC. Translating it yields CASSRVAGGQGEQFF.

The V call is TRBV6-1, the J call TRBJ2-7; 7 bases map to TRBD2. The CDR3 length is 15 residues. Looked up from germline, CDR1 is MNHNS and CDR2 is SASEGT. V was clipped by 2 bases and J by 2 bases; unmatched bases: 6. The CDR3 coding sequence is TGTGCCAGCAGTGAATTGAGCCGGGGGGCCTACGAGCAGTACTTC. Translating gives CASSELSRGAYEQYF.

The genes are TRBV2 and TRBJ1-2; D is uncertain. The CDR3 totals 15 residues. Trimming removed 7 bases from V and 6 bases from J, with 21 bases in between. Germline V CDR1 and CDR2: SNHLY, FYNNEI. CDR3 sequence (DNA): TGTGCCAGCAACCGCTTTTTGTCCGTCAGGAATGGCTACACCTTC. Translating it yields CASNRFLSVRNGYTF.

This rearrangement joins TRBV30 to TRBJ2-1, with TRBD2 matching 8 bases. The junction had 8 bases not matched to a gene; V was cut back by 5 bases and J by 2 bases. Germline lookup yields CDR1 GTSNPN and CDR2 SVGIG (reference sequence). There are 15 residues in the CDR3. The CDR3 DNA reads as TGTGCCTGGCACAAACTAGCGGAACCCTACAATGAGCAGTTCTTC. It is translated as CAWHKLAEPYNEQFF.

This clone was counted a single time. V usage is TRBV5-5 and J usage is TRBJ1-5; 8 positions match TRBD1. The CDR3 totals 16 residues. Per the germline V gene, CDR1 is SGHKS and CDR2 is YYEKEE (reference sequence). V was pared by 0 bases and J by 0 bases, with 2 bases of the junction left unmatched. The DNA for the CDR3 is TGTGCCAGCAGCTTGGCACAGGGGGATAGCAATCAGCCCCAGCATTTT. Amino acid sequence: CASSLAQGDSNQPQHF.

V is TRBV7-8 and J is TRBJ1-5; a possible D gene is TRBD1 (6 bases). Trimming removed 7 bases from V and 1 base from J, with 17 bases in between. CDR3 length: 16 residues. Germline V CDR1 and CDR2: SGHVS, FQNEAQ. As DNA, the CDR3 is TGTGCCAGCAACCCACACAGGGTTTTGAGCAATCAGCCCCAGCATTTT. Translated: CASNPHRVLSNQPQHF.

A single count supports this clone. Distinct nucleotide sequences in the sample also encode this CDR3. The V and J genes are TRBV28 and TRBJ2-3; D is ambiguous. The V gene lost 3 bases and the J gene lost 4 bases, with 2 bases spanning the gap. The CDR3 covers 11 residues. From germline, CDR1 is MDHEN and CDR2 SYDVKM. The CDR3 nucleotides are TGTGCCAGCAGTTTCTCAGATACGCAGTATTTT. Residues: CASSFSDTQYF.

V usage is TRBV6-6 and J usage is TRBJ1-2; the match to TRBD1 covers 9 bases. There are 14 residues in the CDR3. Germline V CDR1 and CDR2: MNHNY, SVGAGI (reference sequence). J gave up 4 bases and V 6 bases, and 6 bases lay outside the gene matches. DNA of the CDR3: TGTGCCAGCAGATTGGGACAGGGCGTCTATGGCTACACCTTC. Translating gives CASRLGQGVYGYTF.

The gene calls are TRBV7-6 and TRBJ2-1, with a possible D match to TRBD2 (6 bases). The germline CDR1 and CDR2 sequences are SGHVS and FNYEAQ. This CDR3 region has 14 residues. V dropped 2 bases and J dropped 7 bases, with 12 bases sitting between them. In DNA form, the CDR3 reads TGTGCCAGCAGCTTACGCGGGATCCCGAATGAGCAGTTCTTC. This encodes CASSLRGIPNEQFF. Based on the CDR3 plus reference TRBV7-6 and TRBJ2-1, the full variable domain is GAGVSQSPRYKVTKRGQDVALRCDPISGHVSLYWYRQALGQGPEFLTYFNYEAQQDKSGLPNDRFSAERPEGSISTLTIQRTEQRDSAMYRCASSLRGIPNEQFFGPGTRLTVL.

This chain links TRBV4-1 with TRBJ1-2; TRBD1 is a possible D gene (5 bases). The germline V gene encodes CDR1 MGHRA and CDR2 YSYEKL. The length of the CDR3 is 16 residues. With 0 bases removed from V and 2 bases from J, the gap between germline ends came to 13 bases. The CDR3 DNA reads TGCGCCAGCAGCCAAGATGTCGTGAAGGGGAACTATGGCTACACCTTC. Residues: CASSQDVVKGNYGYTF.

The chain combines TRBV27 with TRBJ2-3, with D hard to call. Germline values: CDR1 MNHEY, CDR2 SMNVEV (reference sequence). This CDR3 comprises 12 residues. V was trimmed by 3 bases and J by 4 bases, leaving 5 bases between them. CDR3 loop: CASSLSADTQYF. In DNA form, the CDR3 reads TGTGCCAGCAGTTTGAGTGCAGATACGCAGTATTTT.

In this sample, this clone turned up once. The chain uses TRBV7-8 and TRBJ2-7; the D is unclear. V dropped 5 bases and J dropped 4 bases, with 12 bases sitting between them. The CDR3 runs 13 residues. CDR1 is SGHVS, CDR2 FQNEAQ, per germline. CDR3 in DNA: TGTGCCAGCAGCCGAACCGACTCGTACGAGCAGTACTTC. It translates to CASSRTDSYEQYF. Drawing the rest from reference TRBV7-8 and TRBJ2-7, the complete variable domain is GAGVSQSPRYKVAKRGQDVALRCDPISGHVSLFWYQQALGQGPEFLTYFQNEAQLDKSGLPSDRFFAERPEGSVSTLKIQRTQQEDSAVYLCASSRTDSYEQYFGPGTRLTVT.

The rearrangement joins TRBV13 to TRBJ2-3; possible D gene TRBD2, 5 bases. Germline V CDR1 and CDR2: PRHDT, FYEKMQ (reference sequence). V shed 4 bases and J shed 5 bases, with 16 bases lying between them. This CDR3 has 15 amino acids. CDR3 protein: CASSSSGSGGDTQYF. In DNA, the CDR3 is TGTGCCAGCAGCTCCAGCGGATCAGGCGGAGATACGCAGTATTTT.

The chain joins TRBV19 to TRBJ2-7; 10 bases agree with TRBD2. Trimming removed 9 bases from V and 0 bases from J; junction bases left unmatched: 5. The CDR3 contains 14 residues. The germline CDR1 and CDR2 sequences are LNHDA and SQIVND (reference sequence). The CDR3 loop is CASQSGRGSYEQYF. The CDR3 bases are TGTGCCAGCCAAAGCGGGAGGGGCTCCTACGAGCAGTACTTC.

The genes are TRBV10-3 and TRBJ2-3; 8 bases line up with TRBD2. Germline V gives CDR1 ENHRY, CDR2 SYGVKD. V gave up 0 bases and J gave up 2 bases; unmatched junction bases: 4. The CDR3 extends over 16 amino acids. CDR3 DNA sequence: TGTGCCATCAGTGAGTCTAGCGGGGTGGCCACAGATACGCAGTATTTT. Translated: CAISESSGVATDTQYF.

V usage is TRBV7-9 and J usage is TRBJ2-5; 8 nucleotides match TRBD2. Germline CDR1 and CDR2: SEHNR and FQNEAQ (reference sequence). The CDR3 consists of 16 residues. V dropped 4 bases and J dropped 4; count of bases not matched to a gene: 11. The CDR3 region has the DNA TGTGCCAGCAGCTCGATTCCCCGGGAGGGCCCAGAGACCCAGTACTTC. Encoded protein: CASSSIPREGPETQYF.

The CDR3 region is CASSTLAGEQFF. In DNA, the CDR3 is TGTGCCAGCAGCACTCTAGCGGGAGAGCAGTTCTTC. This chain connects TRBV21-1 to TRBJ2-1; the table gives TRBD2 as D, unverified against the DNA. TRBV21-1 is reported as a pseudogene. This CDR3 spans 12 amino acids.

The chain carries TRBV6-6 and TRBJ1-1; tentatively, D is TRBD1 (5 bases). The CDR3 is 14 residues long. The germline V and J ends were trimmed by 6 bases and 1 base, with 12 bases remaining between them. Germline-derived CDR1 and CDR2 are MNHNY and SVGAGI (reference sequence). The CDR3 region is CASSRTQGNTEAFF. The CDR3 DNA follows: TGTGCCAGCAGCCGTACTCAGGGGAACACTGAAGCTTTCTTT.

This chain joins TRBV5-4 and TRBJ1-1; 11 bases align to TRBD1. The CDR3 has 16 amino acids. The ends lost 5 bases at V and 6 bases at J; junction bases unmatched: 12. Germline V CDR1 and CDR2: SGHNT, YYREEE (reference sequence). Written as DNA, the CDR3 is TGTGCCAGCAGGGAGGGACAGGGGGTGTTAGGCTCTGAAGCTTTCTTT. Translation: CASREGQGVLGSEAFF.

The chain joins TRBV19 to TRBJ2-3, with D tentatively TRBD2 (6 bases). Germline CDR1 LNHDA, CDR2 SQIVND (reference sequence). Trimming took 4 bases from V and 1 from J, leaving 12 bases between them. The CDR3 extends over 15 amino acids. CDR3 DNA sequence: TGTGCCAGTAGTACTTGGGAGCGGGGCACAGATACGCAGTATTTT. Translation: CASSTWERGTDTQYF. Full variable domain (outside the CDR3, taken from reference TRBV19 and TRBJ2-3): DGGITQSPKYLFRKEGQNVTLSCEQNLNHDAMYWYRQDPGQGLRLIYYSQIVNDFQKGDIAEGYSVSREKKESFPLTVTSAQKNPTAFYLCASSTWERGTDTQYFGPGTRLTVL.

The chain recombines TRBV30 with TRBJ2-7, with TRBD2 identical over 9 bases. The germline V gene has CDR1 GTSNPN and CDR2 SVGIG (reference sequence). The CDR3 has 14 amino acids. Trimming removed 1 base from V and 6 bases from J; junction bases left unmatched: 7. The CDR3 sequence is CAWSGGGRGVEQYF. CDR3 sequence (DNA): TGTGCCTGGAGTGGGGGCGGGAGGGGAGTCGAGCAGTACTTC. Complete variable domain (other parts from reference TRBV30 and TRBJ2-7): SQTIHQWPATLVQPVGSPLSLECTVEGTSNPNLYWYRQAAGRGLQLLFYSVGIGQISSEVPQNLSASRPQDRQFILSSKKLLLSDSGFYLCAWSGGGRGVEQYFGPGTRLTVT.

In this sample, this clone turned up a few times. The chain combines TRBV15 with TRBJ1-5, with D maybe TRBD1 (6 bases). The V gene lost 5 bases and the J gene lost 4 bases, with 12 bases spanning the gap. In germline, CDR1 is LNHNV, CDR2 YYDKDF (reference sequence). The CDR3 totals 14 residues. The DNA of the CDR3 is TGTGCCACCAGCGGTGGACAGTTTAATCAGCCCCAGCATTTT. Residues: CATSGGQFNQPQHF.

For the CDR3, the DNA is TGTGCCAGCGGTACAGTAGATGGCTACACCTTC. Encoded protein: CASGTVDGYTF. V gene TRBV27 combines with J gene TRBJ1-2; D unresolved. Germline V CDR1 and CDR2: MNHEY, SMNVEV (reference sequence). The V end was cut by 8 bases, the J end by 6 bases, with 10 bases between. The CDR3 is made up of 11 amino acids.

The chain combines TRBV28 with TRBJ2-1; D might be TRBD2 (6 bases). The CDR3 has 17 amino acids. Germline lookup yields CDR1 MDHEN and CDR2 SYDVKM. Trimming cost V 5 bases and J 2 bases, with 19 bases left between them. The CDR3 nucleotides are TGTGCCAGCAGTCCCGGGACTCCCTTAGAGGCCTACAATGAGCAGTTCTTC. Amino acid sequence: CASSPGTPLEAYNEQFF.

The gene calls are TRBV6-6 and TRBJ2-7; 11 bases are a match to TRBD2. The length of the CDR3 is 15 residues. Trimming took 4 bases from V and 1 from J; bases not matched to a gene: 3. Germline V CDR1 and CDR2: MNHNY, SVGAGI (reference sequence). The CDR3 spells CASSSGTSGSYEQYF. The CDR3 bases are TGTGCCAGCAGTTCCGGGACTAGCGGTTCCTACGAGCAGTACTTC.

The chain links TRBV27 to TRBJ1-2; 7 bases are shared with TRBD1. The germline V gene has CDR1 MNHEY and CDR2 SMNVEV (reference sequence). The CDR3 is 14 amino acids. V was pared by 5 bases and J by 8 bases, with 11 bases of the junction left unmatched. CDR3 DNA sequence: TGTGCCAGCAGTCCCGACAGGGCCCAACCAGGCTACACCTTC. This sequence encodes CASSPDRAQPGYTF.

The chain joins TRBV5-4 to TRBJ1-5; TRBD1 matches 7 bases. Germline values: CDR1 SGHNT, CDR2 YYREEE (reference sequence). CDR3 length equals 14 residues. V was pared by 4 bases and J by 7 bases, with 8 bases of the junction left unmatched. Written as DNA, the CDR3 is TGTGCCAGCAGCCCCGACAGGGTCGGCCAGCCCCAGCATTTT. Translated, it gives CASSPDRVGQPQHF.

This chain connects TRBV27 to TRBJ2-2; possibly TRBD1 for D (6 bases). Trimming removed 4 bases at V and 2 bases at J, with 11 bases between. Germline values: CDR1 MNHEY, CDR2 SMNVEV (reference sequence). The CDR3 totals 15 residues. DNA of the CDR3: TGTGCCAGCAGTTCCCGGACAGCAAACACCGGGGAGCTGTTTTTT. This translates into CASSSRTANTGELFF.